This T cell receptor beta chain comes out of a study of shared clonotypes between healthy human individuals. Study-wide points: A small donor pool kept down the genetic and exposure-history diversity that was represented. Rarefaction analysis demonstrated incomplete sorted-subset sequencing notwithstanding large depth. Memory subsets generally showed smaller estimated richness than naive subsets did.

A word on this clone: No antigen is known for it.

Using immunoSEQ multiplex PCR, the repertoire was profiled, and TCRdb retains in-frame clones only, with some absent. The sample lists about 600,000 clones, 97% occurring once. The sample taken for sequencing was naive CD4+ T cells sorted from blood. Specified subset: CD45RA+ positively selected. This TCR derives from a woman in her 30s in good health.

The CDR3 DNA sequence: TGTGCCAGCAGTTACCTTACCGGGGAGCTGTTTTTT. This translates into CASSYLTGELFF. The chain employs TRBV6-5 and TRBJ2-2; D remains ambiguous. From germline, CDR1 is MNHEY and CDR2 SVGAGI. The CDR3 covers 12 residues. Trimming took 2 bases from V and 5 from J, leaving 3 bases between them.